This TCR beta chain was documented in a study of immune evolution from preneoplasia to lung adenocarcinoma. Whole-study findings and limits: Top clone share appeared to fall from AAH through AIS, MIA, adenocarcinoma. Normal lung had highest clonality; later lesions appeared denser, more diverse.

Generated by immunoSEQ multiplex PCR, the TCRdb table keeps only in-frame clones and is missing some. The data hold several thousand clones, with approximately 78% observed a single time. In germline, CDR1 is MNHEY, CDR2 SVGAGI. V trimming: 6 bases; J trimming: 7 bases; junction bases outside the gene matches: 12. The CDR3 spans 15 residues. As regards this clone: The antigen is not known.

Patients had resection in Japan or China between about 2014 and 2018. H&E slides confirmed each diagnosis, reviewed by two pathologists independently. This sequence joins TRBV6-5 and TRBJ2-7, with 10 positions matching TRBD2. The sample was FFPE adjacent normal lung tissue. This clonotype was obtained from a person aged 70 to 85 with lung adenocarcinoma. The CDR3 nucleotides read TGTGCCAGCAGAGAGACTAGCGGGCTGGGGAAAGAGCAGTACTTC. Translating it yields CASRETSGLGKEQYF.